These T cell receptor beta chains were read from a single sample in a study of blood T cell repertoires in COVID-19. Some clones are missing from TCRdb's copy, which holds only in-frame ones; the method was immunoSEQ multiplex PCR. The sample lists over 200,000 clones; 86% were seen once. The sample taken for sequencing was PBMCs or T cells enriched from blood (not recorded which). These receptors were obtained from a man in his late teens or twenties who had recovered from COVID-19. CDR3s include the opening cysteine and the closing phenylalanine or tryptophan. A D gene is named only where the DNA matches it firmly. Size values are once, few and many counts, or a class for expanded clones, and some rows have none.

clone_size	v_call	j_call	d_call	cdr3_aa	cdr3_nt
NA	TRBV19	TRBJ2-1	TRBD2	CASAMGPELAGGPEQFF	TGTGCCAGTGCAATGGGGCCGGAACTAGCGGGAGGGCCTGAGCAGTTCTTC
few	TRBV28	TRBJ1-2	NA	CASSLWNRRYGYTF	TGTGCCAGCAGTTTATGGAACAGGAGATATGGCTACACCTTC
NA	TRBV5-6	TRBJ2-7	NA	CASSLGDFPSYEQYF	TGTGCCAGCAGCCTCGGGGATTTTCCCTCCTACGAGCAGTACTTC
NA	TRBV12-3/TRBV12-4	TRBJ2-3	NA	CASSPSLTDTQYF	TGTGCCAGCAGTCCCTCCCTCACAGATACGCAGTATTTT
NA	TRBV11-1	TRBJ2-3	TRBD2	CASSSGLGYGTDTQYF	TGTGCCAGCAGCTCGGGACTAGGGTATGGCACAGATACGCAGTATTTT
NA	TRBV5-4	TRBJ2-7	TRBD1	CASSPVQGADQYEQYF	TGTGCCAGCAGCCCCGTCCAGGGGGCCGACCAATACGAGCAGTACTTC
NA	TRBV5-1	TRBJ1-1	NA	CASTTAGGSGTEAFF	TGCGCCAGCACCACGGCGGGAGGCAGTGGCACTGAAGCTTTCTTT
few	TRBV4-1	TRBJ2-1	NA	CASSQGAQVEQFF	TGCGCCAGCAGCCAAGGGGCCCAGGTTGAGCAGTTCTTC
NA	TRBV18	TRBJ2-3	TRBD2	CASSPPSSGGGTDTQYF	TGTGCCAGCTCACCACCGTCGAGCGGGGGGGGCACAGATACGCAGTATTTT
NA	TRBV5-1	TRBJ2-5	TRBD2	CASSPTSGREETQYF	TGCGCCAGCAGCCCGACTAGCGGGAGGGAAGAGACCCAGTACTTC
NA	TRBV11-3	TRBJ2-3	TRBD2	CASSFSGGNTDTQYF	TGTGCCAGCAGTTTCAGCGGGGGCAACACAGATACGCAGTATTTT
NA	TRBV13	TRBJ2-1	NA	CASRNSAPVNEQFF	TGTGCCAGCAGAAACTCCGCCCCGGTCAATGAGCAGTTCTTC
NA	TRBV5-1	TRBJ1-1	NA	CASSLDVLPHTEAFF	TGCGCCAGCAGCTTGGACGTACTTCCCCACACTGAAGCTTTCTTT
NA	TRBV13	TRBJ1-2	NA	CASSFRSGEYSYGYTF	TGTGCCAGCAGCTTCCGATCGGGGGAATACAGCTATGGCTACACCTTC
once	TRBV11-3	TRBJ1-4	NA	CASSPSASGNEKLFF	TGTGCCAGCAGCCCCTCGGCGTCAGGGAATGAAAAACTGTTTTTT
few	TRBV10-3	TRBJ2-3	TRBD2	CAIRAGGRGTIDTQYF	TGTGCCATCAGAGCGGGAGGCAGGGGTACGATAGATACGCAGTATTTT
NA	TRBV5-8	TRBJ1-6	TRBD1	CASSFGQGAGETLHF	TGTGCCAGCAGCTTTGGACAGGGGGCGGGAGAGACCCTCCACTTT
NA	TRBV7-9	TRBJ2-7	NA	CASSFGGEGSYEQYF	TGTGCCAGCAGCTTCGGGGGAGAGGGCTCCTACGAGCAGTACTTC
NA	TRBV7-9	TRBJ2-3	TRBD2	CASSRTSGGSTDTQYF	TGTGCCAGCAGCCGGACTAGCGGGGGAAGCACAGATACGCAGTATTTT
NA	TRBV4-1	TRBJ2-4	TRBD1	CASSQGDHRGRSGGNIQYF	TGCGCCAGCAGCCAAGGAGACCACAGGGGGCGCTCTGGGGGGAACATTCAGTACTTC
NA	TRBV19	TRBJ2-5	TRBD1	CASSILGTGKLETQYF	TGTGCCAGTAGTATTTTGGGGACAGGGAAGTTAGAGACCCAGTACTTC
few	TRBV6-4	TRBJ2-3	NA	CASSEQGTDTQYF	TGTGCCAGCAGTGAGCAGGGGACAGATACGCAGTATTTT
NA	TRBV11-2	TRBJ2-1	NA	CASSLDQGGGEQFF	TGTGCCAGCAGCTTAGATCAGGGCGGCGGTGAGCAGTTCTTC
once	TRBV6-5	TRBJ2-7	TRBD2	CASSPAGGTYEQYF	TGTGCCAGCAGTCCAGCGGGAGGGACCTACGAGCAGTACTTC
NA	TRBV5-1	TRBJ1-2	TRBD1	CASSLQTGPDYGYTF	TGCGCCAGCAGCCTGCAGACAGGGCCGGACTATGGCTACACCTTC
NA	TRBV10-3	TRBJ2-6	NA	CASSGVSGANVLTF	TGTGCCAGCTCCGGGGTGTCCGGGGCCAACGTCCTGACTTTC
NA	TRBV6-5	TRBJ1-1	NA	CASSLQRGGTEAFF	TGTGCCAGCAGCTTACAGCGGGGAGGCACTGAAGCTTTCTTT
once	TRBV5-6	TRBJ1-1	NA	CASSLVPGGHTEAFF	TGTGCCAGCAGCTTGGTGCCCGGAGGCCACACTGAAGCTTTCTTT
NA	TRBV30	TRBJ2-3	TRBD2	CAWSVLAGTSTDTQYF	TGTGCCTGGAGTGTACTAGCGGGGACTAGCACAGATACGCAGTATTTT
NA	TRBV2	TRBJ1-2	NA	CASSQDSLLGYTF	TGTGCCAGCAGTCAGGACAGCCTGCTTGGCTACACCTTC
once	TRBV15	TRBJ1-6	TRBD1	CATDPTGGRNSPLHF	TGTGCCACGGATCCTACAGGGGGCCGAAATTCACCCCTCCACTTT
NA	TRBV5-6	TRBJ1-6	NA	CASSLLGPNSPLHF	TGTGCCAGCAGCTTACTGGGCCCTAATTCACCCCTCCACTTT
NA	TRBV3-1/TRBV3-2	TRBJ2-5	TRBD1	CASRLRQGSQETQYF	TGTGCCAGCAGACTCAGACAGGGCTCCCAAGAGACCCAGTACTTC
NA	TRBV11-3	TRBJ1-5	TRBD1	CASSPRGQGYQPQHF	TGTGCCAGCAGCCCGAGAGGACAGGGGTATCAGCCCCAGCATTTT
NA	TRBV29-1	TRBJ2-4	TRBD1	CSVEGGQGWGNIQYF	TGCAGCGTTGAAGGAGGACAGGGGTGGGGAAACATTCAGTACTTC
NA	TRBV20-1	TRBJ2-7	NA	CSVGGSYEQYF	TGCAGTGTCGGGGGATCCTACGAGCAGTACTTC
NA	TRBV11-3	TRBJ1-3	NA	CASSSSYSGNTIYF	TGTGCCAGCAGCTCAAGCTACAGTGGAAACACCATATATTTT
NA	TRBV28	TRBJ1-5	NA	CASSLRGLGNQPQHF	TGTGCCAGCAGTTTACGGGGTTTAGGGAATCAGCCCCAGCATTTT
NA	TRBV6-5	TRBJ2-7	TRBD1	CASSAPTGDPYEQYF	TGTGCCAGCAGCGCCCCTACAGGGGACCCTTACGAGCAGTACTTC
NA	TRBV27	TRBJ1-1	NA	CASTEGLNTEAFF	TGTGCCAGCACAGAGGGTTTGAACACTGAAGCTTTCTTT
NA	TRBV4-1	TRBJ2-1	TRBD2	CASSQDFGTSGYNEQFF	TGCGCCAGCAGCCAAGATTTCGGGACTAGCGGATACAATGAGCAGTTCTTC
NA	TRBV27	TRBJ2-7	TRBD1	CASRKPGQVYEQYF	TGTGCCAGCAGAAAGCCGGGACAGGTCTACGAGCAGTACTTC
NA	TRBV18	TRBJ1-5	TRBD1	CASSPGTGISNQPQHF	TGTGCCAGCTCACCAGGGACAGGGATTAGCAATCAGCCCCAGCATTTT
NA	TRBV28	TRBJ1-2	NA	CASSKGFNYGYTF	TGTGCCAGCAGTAAGGGGTTTAACTATGGCTACACCTTC
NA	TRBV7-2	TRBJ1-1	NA	CASSSFGGTTEAFF	TGTGCCAGCAGCAGTTTTGGGGGGACCACTGAAGCTTTCTTT